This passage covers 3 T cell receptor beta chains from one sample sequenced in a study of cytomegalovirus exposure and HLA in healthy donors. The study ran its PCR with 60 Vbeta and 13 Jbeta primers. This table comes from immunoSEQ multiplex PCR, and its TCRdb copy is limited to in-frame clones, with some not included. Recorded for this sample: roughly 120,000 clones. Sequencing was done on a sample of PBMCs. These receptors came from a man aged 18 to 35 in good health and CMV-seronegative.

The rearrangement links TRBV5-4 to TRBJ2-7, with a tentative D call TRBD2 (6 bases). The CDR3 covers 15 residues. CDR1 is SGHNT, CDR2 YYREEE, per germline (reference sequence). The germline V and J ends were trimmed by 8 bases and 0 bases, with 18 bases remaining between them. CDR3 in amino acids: CASNEWDSRSYEQYF. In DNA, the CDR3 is TGTGCCAGTAACGAGTGGGACTCCCGCTCCTACGAGCAGTACTTC.

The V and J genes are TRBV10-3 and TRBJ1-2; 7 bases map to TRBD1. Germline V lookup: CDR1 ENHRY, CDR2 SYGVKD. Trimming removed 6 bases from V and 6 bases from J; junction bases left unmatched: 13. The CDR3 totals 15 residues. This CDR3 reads CAISLEGQPFDGYTF. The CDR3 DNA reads TGTGCCATCAGCCTTGAGGGACAGCCCTTCGATGGCTACACCTTC.

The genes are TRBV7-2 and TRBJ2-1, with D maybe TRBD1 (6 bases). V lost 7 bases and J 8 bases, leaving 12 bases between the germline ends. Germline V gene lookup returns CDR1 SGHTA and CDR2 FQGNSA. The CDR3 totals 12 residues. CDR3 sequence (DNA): TGTGCCAGCACCGTACAGGGCTATGAGCAGTTCTTC. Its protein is CASTVQGYEQFF.